This TCR beta chain was profiled in a study of blood T cells in healthy people across ages. Broader study findings: A roughly linear fall in TCR beta diversity per million T cells was seen with increasing age. Long-lived donors exceeded aged donors in naive CD4+ cells and diversity.

The second PCR ran roughly 7 to 11 cycles with a sample-barcoded 5' primer and J-beta primers. Every cDNA molecule carried a tag from a template-switch adaptor bearing 12 random nucleotides. One entry per CDR3 protein, called by TCRdb with MiXCR from the 5' RACE reads. The sample includes fewer than 2,000,000 distinct CDR3 sequences, about 35% of them seen just once. A word on this clonotype: Its antigen is still unknown. A read error may account for a junction end that differs from germline.

The CDR3 is 13 residues long. Germline CDR1 SGHRS, CDR2 YFSETQ. Sequencing used blood. This TCR came from a young woman in good health. This chain uses TRBV5-1 with TRBJ2-5; 9 bases are shared with TRBD1. The DNA end is more similar to TRBJ2-7, so the J call may be wrong. This CDR3 is CARSQGTGSEQYF. DNA of the CDR3: TGCGCCCGCAGCCAAGGGACAGGGAGCGAGCAGTACTTC.